What follows are 5 T cell receptor beta chains derived from one specimen sequenced in a study of T cells in Graves' hyperthyroidism and ophthalmopathy. Amplified TCR beta CDR3 regions came from RNA transcripts. Initially, a first-round RT-PCR of the TCR CDR3 employed the HTBI primer set. TCRdb reprocessed the multiplex PCR reads via MiXCR and lists one record per CDR3 protein. The repertoire has 300,000 to 400,000 distinct CDR3 sequences, around 14% of them found once; the top ten carry approximately 10%. Sequenced material: blood. The source is a woman aged 60-75 years with Graves' hyperthyroidism.

This clonotype was observed a few times. The chain joins TRBV24-1 to TRBJ2-4; either TRBD1 or TRBD2 may fit D (5 bases each). Germline-derived CDR1 and CDR2 are KGHDR and SFDVKD. The CDR3 consists of 16 residues. V lost 4 bases and J lost 3, with 15 bases in between. The CDR3 nucleotides read TGTGCCACCAGTGAGTCTCGGGGCGTTGGCAAAAACATTCAGTACTTC. Residues: CATSESRGVGKNIQYF.

In this sample, this clonotype turned up many times. The chain carries TRBV5-1 and TRBJ1-5; D unclear. With 2 bases removed from V and 0 bases from J, the gap between germline ends came to 18 bases. CDR3 length equals 18 residues. CDR1 and CDR2 (germline): SGHRS, YFSETQ. The CDR3: CASSFPDTENYSNQPQHF. CDR3 DNA sequence: TGCGCCAGCAGCTTCCCAGACACGGAAAACTATAGCAATCAGCCCCAGCATTTT. Combining the CDR3 with reference TRBV5-1 and TRBJ1-5 gives the whole variable domain KAGVTQTPRYLIKTRGQQVTLSCSPISGHRSVSWYQQTPGQGLQFLFEYFSETQRNKGNFPGRFSGRQFSNSRSEMNVSTLELGDSALYLCASSFPDTENYSNQPQHFGDGTRLSIL.

This clonotype was counted ten times or more. The chain uses TRBV20-1 and TRBJ1-1; D unresolved. The CDR3 sequence is 13 residues long. The germline CDR1 and CDR2 sequences are DFQATT and SNEGSKA (reference sequence). V was cut by 3 bases and J by 0 bases, with 8 bases left in between. This chain's CDR3 is CSARGRMNTEAFF. The CDR3 DNA reads TGCAGTGCTAGGGGCCGGATGAACACTGAAGCTTTCTTT.

This clonotype was detected ten times or more. V usage is TRBV2 and J usage is TRBJ2-7, with 8 bases lining up with TRBD2. The length of the CDR3 is 13 residues. With V trimmed by 6 bases and J by 1 base, 2 bases remained unmatched. Germline V lookup: CDR1 SNHLY, CDR2 FYNNEI. The CDR3 sequence: CASRLAVSYEQYF. DNA of the CDR3: TGTGCCAGCAGACTAGCGGTTTCCTACGAGCAGTACTTC.

Ten or more counts support this clonotype. The CDR3 sequence is CASSQDTGTQYF. The CDR3 DNA reads TGTGCCAGCAGCCAAGATACTGGGACCCAGTACTTC. The chain uses TRBV3-1 and TRBJ2-5; no clear D. Trimming shortened V by 0 bases and J by 7 bases, and 6 bases separated the two germline ends. In germline, CDR1 is LGHDT, CDR2 YNNKEL (reference sequence). This CDR3 spans 12 amino acids.